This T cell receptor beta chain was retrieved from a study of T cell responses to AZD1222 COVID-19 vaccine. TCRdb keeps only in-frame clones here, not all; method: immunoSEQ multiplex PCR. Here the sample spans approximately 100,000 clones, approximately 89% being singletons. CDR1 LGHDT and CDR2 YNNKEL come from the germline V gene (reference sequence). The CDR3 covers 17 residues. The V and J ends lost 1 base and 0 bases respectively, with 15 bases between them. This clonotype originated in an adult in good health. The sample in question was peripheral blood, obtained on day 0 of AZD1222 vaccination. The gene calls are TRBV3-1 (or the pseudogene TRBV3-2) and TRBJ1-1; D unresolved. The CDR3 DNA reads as TGTGCCAGCAGCCAAGCGCTACCCAGGACGGTGAACACTGAAGCTTTCTTT. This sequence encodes CASSQALPRTVNTEAFF.